The rows below give T cell receptor beta chains drawn from one sample of a study of beta chain features in type 1 diabetes. TCRdb keeps only in-frame clones here, not all; method: immunoSEQ multiplex PCR. Here the sample spans approximately 380,000 clones, roughly 15% being singletons. Sequencing was carried out using naive CD4+ T cells from blood. These receptors were taken from a woman aged 18-30 years in good health. Both conserved end residues are part of each CDR3. The D gene is left open where the match is weak. Rows give clone size only sometimes, using once, few, many, or a class for an expanded clone.

d_gene,abundance,v_gene,j_gene,CDR3aa,CDR3nt
.,.,TRBV11-2,TRBJ2-3,CASSPRVDTQYF,TGTGCCAGCAGCCCCCGGGTAGATACGCAGTATTTT
TRBD2,few,TRBV30,TRBJ2-1,CAWRPTPTSGSSNEQFF,TGTGCCTGGAGGCCGACCCCCACTAGCGGGAGTTCCAATGAGCAGTTCTTC
.,few,TRBV19,TRBJ2-1,CASSTRTPGTYNEQFF,TGTGCCAGTAGTACCCGGACCCCGGGGACCTACAATGAGCAGTTCTTC
.,few,TRBV19,TRBJ2-5,CASSIAGALGETQYF,TGTGCCAGTAGTATCGCGGGGGCGCTTGGAGAGACCCAGTACTTC
.,.,TRBV27,TRBJ2-7,CASSFGGLSSYEQYF,TGTGCCAGCAGTTTTGGCGGCCTTAGCTCCTACGAGCAGTACTTC
.,few,TRBV7-2,TRBJ2-3,CASSLAGLGTDTQYF,TGTGCCAGCAGCTTGGCGGGATTGGGCACAGATACGCAGTATTTT
.,.,TRBV7-2,TRBJ2-5,CASSQGGWETQYF,TGTGCCAGCAGTCAGGGTGGATGGGAGACCCAGTACTTC
TRBD2,few,TRBV4-3,TRBJ2-7,CASSQEPGGSSYEQYF,TGCGCCAGCAGCCAAGAACCGGGAGGGAGCTCCTACGAGCAGTACTTC
.,few,TRBV6-5,TRBJ1-5,CASSYSRNSNQPQHF,TGTGCCAGCAGTTACTCGAGGAACAGCAATCAGCCCCAGCATTTT
TRBD2,few,TRBV4-2,TRBJ2-3,CASATSGSTDTQYF,TGTGCCAGCGCCACTAGCGGTAGCACAGATACGCAGTATTTT
.,few,TRBV7-2,TRBJ2-4,CASSLGQLQAKNIQYF,TGTGCCAGCAGCTTAGGCCAACTGCAAGCCAAAAACATTCAGTACTTC
.,.,TRBV28,TRBJ2-5,CASSLARETQYF,TGTGCCAGCAGTTTAGCCCGGGAGACCCAGTACTTC